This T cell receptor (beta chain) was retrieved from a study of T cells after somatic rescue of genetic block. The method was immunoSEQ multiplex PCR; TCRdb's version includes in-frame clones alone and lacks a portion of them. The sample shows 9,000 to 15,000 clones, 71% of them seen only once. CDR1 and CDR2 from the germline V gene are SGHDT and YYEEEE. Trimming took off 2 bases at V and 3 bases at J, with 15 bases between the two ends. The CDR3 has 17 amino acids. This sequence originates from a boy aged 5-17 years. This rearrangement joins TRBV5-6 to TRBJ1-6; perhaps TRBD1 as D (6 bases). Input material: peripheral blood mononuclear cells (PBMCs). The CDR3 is CASSLMGALLYNSPLHF. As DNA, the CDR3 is TGTGCCAGCAGCTTAATGGGGGCCCTCCTCTATAATTCACCCCTCCACTTT.